Presented here are 12 T cell receptor beta chains from one specimen sequenced in a study of CD8+CD57+ T cells in acquired aplastic anemia. Both TCR beta VDJ combination and CDR3 sequence profiling were carried out. Genomic DNA was the template for this profiling. MiXCR was run by TCRdb on the reads, yielding one entry per CDR3 protein. Of hundreds of thousands of distinct CDR3 sequences listed, roughly three fifths were seen once; the top ten hold roughly 8%. Sequencing was carried out using sorted CD4+, CD8+, or CD8+CD57+ T cells (not recorded which) from PBMCs. The source is a human donor with severe aplastic anemia or a healthy control (not recorded which).

This clonotype was recorded at least ten times. The chain uses TRBV19 and TRBJ2-5; D is perhaps TRBD1 (6 bases). Trimming removed 4 bases at V and 5 bases at J, with 14 bases between. Germline loops: CDR1 LNHDA, CDR2 SQIVND (reference sequence). CDR3 size: 14 residues. The CDR3 region has the DNA TGTGCCAGTAGTACGCGTGGGGGCAGGGAGACCCAGTACTTC. Residues: CASSTRGGRETQYF.

This chain joins TRBV5-1 and TRBJ2-1, with 9 bases lining up with TRBD1. The CDR3 has 14 residues. The germline gives CDR1 SGHRS, CDR2 YFSETQ. J lost 13 bases, V lost 3 bases, and 11 bases had no gene match. CDR3 in DNA: TGCGCCAGCAGCTCAGATTACAGGGGGCAGATTCAGTTCTTC. Encoded protein: CASSSDYRGQIQFF.

This clonotype was seen repeatedly, ten times or more. This rearrangement joins TRBV2 to TRBJ2-7; 9 nucleotides match TRBD1. The germline gives CDR1 SNHLY, CDR2 FYNNEI. This CDR3 has 16 residues. After removal of 4 bases from V and 1 base from J, the junction contained 8 bases not matched to a gene. This CDR3 is CASSVQGAIKSYEQYF. The CDR3 DNA reads as TGTGCCAGCAGTGTACAGGGGGCGATAAAGTCCTACGAGCAGTACTTC.

A note on this clonotype: The germline gene is not matched at one end of the junction; a read error may be the cause. The genes are TRBV18 and TRBJ1-3; D may be TRBD1 (5 bases). The CDR3 runs 17 residues. Germline V CDR1 and CDR2: KGHSH, LQKENI. CDR3 bases: TGTGCCAGCTCACCACAGTCAGGGACCTTGTCTGGAAACACCATGTATTTT. Translated: CASSPQSGTLSGNTMYF. Using reference TRBV18 and TRBJ1-3 for the parts outside the CDR3, the full variable domain is NAGVMQNPRHLVRRRGQEARLRCSPMKGHSHVYWYRQLPEEGLKFMVYLQKENIIDESGMPKERFSAEFPKEGPSILRIQQVVRGDSAAYFCASSPQSGTLSGNTMYFGEGSWLTVV.

Comments on this clonotype: A read error may produce the germline difference seen at one junction end. The J gene is TRBJ1-6, the V gene TRBV7-3; 7 bases align to TRBD1. CDR1 is SGHTA and CDR2 is FQGTGA in the germline V gene. The CDR3 sequence is 16 residues long. Here the CDR3 DNA reads TGTGCCAGCAGTTTAAATGGGCCCCTACAGGGGTCACCCCTCCACTTT. Its protein is CASSLNGPLQGSPLHF.

In nucleotides, the CDR3 is TGTGCCAGCACCGGGGGTACGACCAATAATTCACCCCTCCACTTT. It translates to CASTGGTTNNSPLHF. The V gene is TRBV7-9, the J gene TRBJ1-6, with D maybe TRBD1 (5 bases). This CDR3 is built from 15 residues. V shed 7 bases and J shed 5 bases, with 15 bases lying between them. Germline V gives CDR1 SEHNR, CDR2 FQNEAQ (reference sequence).

Note on this clonotype: One junction end does not reproduce the germline sequence, and a read error may be involved. The chain links TRBV7-9 to TRBJ2-5; TRBD2 might be the D (6 bases). The germline CDR1 and CDR2 sequences are SEHNR and FQNEAQ (reference sequence). CDR3 size: 15 residues. CDR3 region: CASSQDQVAAETQYF. The CDR3 DNA reads TGCGCCAGCAGCCAAGATCAGGTAGCGGCCGAGACCCAGTACTTC.

This clonotype is a singleton in its sample. The chain links TRBV10-3 to TRBJ1-2; the D is unclear. The length of the CDR3 is 15 residues. V shed 6 bases and J shed 0 bases, with 14 bases lying between them. From germline, CDR1 is ENHRY and CDR2 SYGVKD. CDR3 protein: CAISTELGSNYGYTF. For the CDR3, the DNA is TGTGCCATCAGCACCGAACTAGGGTCTAACTATGGCTACACCTTC.

The chain employs TRBV9 and TRBJ1-1, with D maybe TRBD1 (6 bases). This CDR3 is 13 amino acids long. CDR1 and CDR2 (germline): SGDLS, YYNGEE. The CDR3: CASLTGKYTEAFF. The CDR3 nucleotides read TGTGCTAGCTTAACAGGGAAGTACACTGAAGCTTTCTTT.

The gene calls are TRBV18 and TRBJ2-3, with 8 positions matching TRBD1. V was pared by 2 bases and J by 3 bases, with 4 bases of the junction left unmatched. This CDR3 is 15 amino acids long. From germline, CDR1 is KGHSH and CDR2 LQKENI. The CDR3 loop is CASSPIGQGTDTQYF. DNA of the CDR3: TGTGCCAGCTCACCAATAGGACAGGGTACAGATACGCAGTATTTT.

This clonotype has just a few counts. The V call is TRBV7-9, the J call TRBJ1-1; D gene uncertain. The CDR3 is made up of 12 amino acids. Germline V gives CDR1 SEHNR, CDR2 FQNEAQ (reference sequence). V lost 5 bases and J 1 base, leaving 5 bases between the germline ends. Here the CDR3 DNA reads TGTGCCAGCAGCATCCAGAACACTGAAGCTTTCTTT. Translated: CASSIQNTEAFF.

The V call is TRBV29-1, the J call TRBJ2-1; tentative D call: TRBD1 (8 bases). Germline V CDR1 and CDR2: SQVTM, ANQGSEA. The CDR3 spans 13 residues. The V end lost 8 bases, the J end lost 10 bases, and 21 bases lay between the germline ends. DNA of the CDR3: TGCAGCCTCAATGAGGGAGGGACAGGAGAGCAGTTCTTC. It translates to CSLNEGGTGEQFF.